A single sample is the source of the 32 T cell receptor beta chains below, sequenced in a study of pediatric ulcerative colitis. This table comes from immunoSEQ multiplex PCR, and its TCRdb copy is limited to in-frame clones, with some not included. The table has 65,000 or so clones, roughly nine tenths seen once. The sequenced sample was blood. The receptors originated from a boy between 10 and 17 years old with severe ulcerative colitis.

The rearrangement links TRBV25-1 to TRBJ1-1; possible D gene TRBD1, 6 bases. V was clipped by 4 bases and J by 7 bases, with 13 bases between them. Germline loops: CDR1 MGHDK, CDR2 SYGVNS. The CDR3 has 13 amino acids. The CDR3, as DNA: TGTGCCAGCAGTGGGCAGGGGTGGAGTGAAGCTTTCTTT. This codes for CASSGQGWSEAFF.

This rearrangement joins TRBV11-3 to TRBJ2-3, with D perhaps TRBD1 or TRBD2 (6 bases each). The CDR3 runs 15 residues. Germline assignment: CDR1 SGHNT and CDR2 YENEEA. The V gene lost 8 bases and the J gene lost 5 bases, with 20 bases spanning the gap. This chain's CDR3 is CASRPLGGTLDTQYF. Written as DNA, the CDR3 is TGTGCCAGCCGGCCTTTGGGGGGCACGTTAGATACGCAGTATTTT.

The chain employs TRBV18 and TRBJ2-7; 11 nucleotides line up with TRBD2. With V trimmed by 3 bases and J by 3 bases, 4 bases remained unmatched. The CDR3 contains 15 residues. In germline, CDR1 is KGHSH, CDR2 LQKENI. CDR3 sequence (DNA): TGTGCCAGCTCACCTACTAGCGGGAGAGTCTACGAGCAGTACTTC. This sequence encodes CASSPTSGRVYEQYF.

This clone showed up just once. The chain recombines TRBV27 with TRBJ1-5; D might be TRBD1 (5 bases). V shed 4 bases and J shed 6 bases, with 19 bases lying between them. This CDR3 comprises 16 residues. Germline V gene data show CDR1 as MNHEY and CDR2 as SMNVEV (reference sequence). CDR3: CASSSIGGTAGQPQHF. The CDR3 DNA is TGTGCCAGCAGTTCTATTGGGGGGACGGCCGGTCAGCCCCAGCATTTT.

V is TRBV28 and J is TRBJ1-5; maybe TRBD1 (5 bases). V was shortened by 2 bases and J by 5 bases, with 13 bases between the two germline ends. There are 15 residues in the CDR3. Germline assignment: CDR1 MDHEN and CDR2 SYDVKM. CDR3 region: CASSLGNIRDQPQHF. The DNA of the CDR3 is TGTGCCAGCAGTTTAGGGAACATCAGGGATCAGCCCCAGCATTTT.

The J gene is TRBJ1-3, the V gene TRBV7-9, with D hard to call. Germline V gene sequence: CDR1 SEHNR, CDR2 FQNEAQ (reference sequence). V was pared by 6 bases and J by 4 bases, with 25 bases between. There are 18 residues in the CDR3. The CDR3 is CASSPGPGLGLPGNTIYF. DNA of the CDR3: TGTGCCAGCAGTCCCGGGCCAGGCCTAGGATTGCCCGGAAACACCATATATTTT.

The chain links TRBV7-2 to TRBJ2-1, with 7 nucleotides matching TRBD2. V dropped 2 bases and J dropped 10; count of bases not matched to a gene: 5. This CDR3 spans 13 amino acids. Germline assignment: CDR1 SGHTA and CDR2 FQGNSA. Here the CDR3 reads CASSLREGLEQFF. The CDR3 nucleotides read TGTGCCAGCAGCTTAAGGGAGGGCCTCGAGCAGTTCTTC.

The rearrangement links TRBV9 to TRBJ2-2; D is unresolved. V was shortened by 0 bases and J by 4 bases, with 4 bases between the two germline ends. Looked up from germline, CDR1 is SGDLS and CDR2 is YYNGEE. The CDR3 extends over 13 amino acids. CDR3: CASSVDGTGELFF. As DNA, the CDR3 is TGTGCCAGCAGCGTAGACGGCACCGGGGAGCTGTTTTTT. The variable domain in full, with the rest retrieved from reference TRBV9 and TRBJ2-2, is DSGVTQTPKHLITATGQRVTLRCSPRSGDLSVYWYQQSLDQGLQFLIQYYNGEERAKGNILERFSAQQFPDLHSELNLSSLELGDSALYFCASSVDGTGELFFGEGSRLTVL.

V usage is TRBV20-1 and J usage is TRBJ2-1; D ambiguous. V was cut by 5 bases and J by 9 bases, with 8 bases left in between. This CDR3 is built from 10 residues. The germline V gene has CDR1 DFQATT and CDR2 SNEGSKA (reference sequence). For the CDR3, the DNA is TGCAGTGCTCAAACCGGTGAGCAGTTCTTC. It codes for CSAQTGEQFF.

The chain combines TRBV29-1 with TRBJ1-4; the D is unclear. Germline V gene sequence: CDR1 SQVTM, CDR2 ANQGSEA. V was clipped by 4 bases and J by 3 bases, with 12 bases between them. CDR3 size: 14 residues. CDR3 loop: CSVGEGTANEKLFF. In DNA form, the CDR3 reads TGCAGCGTTGGGGAGGGAACGGCTAATGAAAAACTGTTTTTT.

V and J are TRBV19 and TRBJ2-7; 11 bases are shared with TRBD1. This CDR3 spans 14 amino acids. Germline CDR1 LNHDA, CDR2 SQIVND (reference sequence). Germline trimming cut 4 bases from V and 7 bases from J; bases unmatched to any gene: 6. The CDR3 DNA follows: TGTGCCAGTAGTACAGGACAGGGGGCGTGGGAGCAGTACTTC. Translating gives CASSTGQGAWEQYF.

The V call is TRBV7-8, the J call TRBJ2-5, with D possibly being TRBD2 (6 bases). Germline CDR1 SGHVS, CDR2 FQNEAQ. The CDR3 is 13 residues long. V lost 4 bases to trimming and J lost 5 bases, with 11 bases between them. Here the CDR3 reads CASSWGTGETQYF. For the CDR3, the DNA is TGTGCCAGCAGCTGGGGGACTGGGGAGACCCAGTACTTC.

This rearrangement joins TRBV7-8 to TRBJ2-1; maybe TRBD2 (5 bases). This CDR3 is built from 13 residues. Germline assignment: CDR1 SGHVS and CDR2 FQNEAQ. V lost 3 bases to trimming and J lost 5 bases, with 8 bases between them. The CDR3 nucleotides read TGTGCCAGCAGCTTTGGGCGGGACAATGAGCAGTTCTTC. This gives the protein CASSFGRDNEQFF.

The gene calls are TRBV6-5 and TRBJ1-3; D unresolved. The CDR3 loop spans 13 amino acids. Trimming shortened V by 5 bases and J by 0 bases, and 5 bases separated the two germline ends. Germline CDR1 and CDR2: MNHEY and SVGAGI. The CDR3 region has the DNA TGTGCCAGCAGTCAAGGCTCTGGAAACACCATATATTTT. Translation: CASSQGSGNTIYF.

The chain carries TRBV6-5 and TRBJ2-1; 7 nucleotides line up with TRBD2. This CDR3 has 15 amino acids. The junction had 1 base not matched to a gene; V was cut back by 0 bases and J by 2 bases. Germline CDR1 reads MNHEY; CDR2 reads SVGAGI. CDR3 sequence reads: CASSYSRGTYNEQFF. CDR3 in DNA: TGTGCCAGCAGTTACTCGCGGGGGACCTACAATGAGCAGTTCTTC.

This chain joins TRBV5-8 and TRBJ2-7; no clear D gene. Trimming took off 6 bases at V and 4 bases at J, with 17 bases between the two ends. The CDR3 has 14 amino acids. Germline V gene sequence: CDR1 SGHTS, CDR2 YDEGEE. This CDR3 reads CASIDFNYPYEQYF. In DNA, the CDR3 is TGTGCCAGCATCGATTTTAACTACCCATACGAGCAGTACTTC. Complete variable domain (other parts from reference TRBV5-8 and TRBJ2-7): EAGVTQSPTHLIKTRGQQATLRCSPISGHTSVYWYQQALGLGLQFLLWYDEGEERNRGNFPPRFSGRQFPNYSSELNVNALELEDSALYLCASIDFNYPYEQYFGPGTRLTVT.

This clone was observed a handful of times. The chain links TRBV5-4 to TRBJ2-1; TRBD1 might be the D (5 bases). V gave up 2 bases and J gave up 8 bases, with 11 bases separating them. This CDR3 spans 13 amino acids. The germline gives CDR1 SGHNT, CDR2 YYREEE (reference sequence). The CDR3 protein is CASSFGRADEQFF. The CDR3 nucleotides read TGTGCCAGCAGCTTCGGCAGGGCCGATGAGCAGTTCTTC.

This chain's CDR3 is CASGGPEVVSNEQFF. DNA for the CDR3: TGTGCCAGCGGGGGCCCGGAGGTTGTGTCCAATGAGCAGTTCTTC. The gene calls are TRBV6-6 and TRBJ2-1, with a weak D call TRBD1 (6 bases). Germline V gives CDR1 MNHNY, CDR2 SVGAGI (reference sequence). There are 15 residues in the CDR3. V shed 8 bases and J shed 6 bases, with 20 bases lying between them.

The chain has TRBV27 and TRBJ2-1; D gene ambiguous. The V gene's germline CDR1 is MNHEY and CDR2 SMNVEV (reference sequence). The CDR3 runs 15 residues. Trimming took 4 bases from V and 0 from J, leaving 10 bases between them. The CDR3 region is CASSSNTYSYNEQFF. The CDR3 bases are TGTGCCAGCAGTTCGAACACGTACTCCTACAATGAGCAGTTCTTC.

This chain links TRBV7-9 with TRBJ2-7, with D perhaps given as TRBD1 or TRBD2 (5 bases each). The V gene's germline CDR1 is SEHNR and CDR2 FQNEAQ (reference sequence). The CDR3 length is 14 residues. Trimming left V 5 bases short and J 2 bases short, with 13 bases between. CDR3 sequence reads: CASSNRDGTYEQYF. CDR3 in DNA: TGTGCCAGCAGCAACCGGGACGGGACCTACGAGCAGTACTTC.

The chain is built from TRBV5-4 and TRBJ2-7; possible D gene TRBD2, 6 bases. Trimming took 1 base from V and 3 from J, leaving 14 bases between them. Germline V gene lookup returns CDR1 SGHNT and CDR2 YYREEE (reference sequence). The CDR3 contains 15 residues. CDR3 sequence (DNA): TGTGCCAGCAGCTTGTACGGCGGGACTCTCTACGAGCAGTACTTC. This gives the protein CASSLYGGTLYEQYF.

J is TRBJ1-1 and V is TRBV13; D is possibly TRBD1 (6 bases). Germline V lookup: CDR1 PRHDT, CDR2 FYEKMQ (reference sequence). The germline V and J ends were trimmed by 6 bases and 1 base, with 12 bases remaining between them. The CDR3 contains 14 residues. The CDR3 DNA follows: TGTGCCAGCAGTCCTGACAGGAGGAACACTGAAGCTTTCTTT. It translates to CASSPDRRNTEAFF.

This rearrangement joins TRBV10-3 to TRBJ2-3; D may be TRBD2 (5 bases). CDR3 length equals 16 residues. The V end was cut by 3 bases, the J end by 1 base, with 14 bases between. The germline V gene has CDR1 ENHRY and CDR2 SYGVKD. The CDR3: CAISETSLGGTDTQYF. CDR3 coding DNA: TGTGCCATCAGTGAAACTTCTCTGGGAGGCACAGATACGCAGTATTTT.

The chain carries TRBV5-1 and TRBJ1-2; 9 positions match TRBD1. The CDR3 is 17 amino acids. J lost 6 bases, V lost 2 bases, and 14 bases had no gene match. Germline CDR1 is SGHRS and CDR2 is YFSETQ. The CDR3 spells CASSLRTGEGWDHGYTF. Here the CDR3 DNA reads TGCGCCAGCAGCTTAAGGACAGGGGAGGGTTGGGATCATGGCTACACCTTC.

The chain employs TRBV4-1 and TRBJ2-1; D tentatively reads TRBD1 or TRBD2 (6 bases each). The germline V gene has CDR1 MGHRA and CDR2 YSYEKL. This CDR3 spans 13 amino acids. V gave up 4 bases and J gave up 8 bases, with 12 bases separating them. CDR3 coding DNA: TGCGCCAGCAGCCCGGAAAGGGGGGATGAGCAGTTCTTC. This gives the protein CASSPERGDEQFF.

The table lists this clone with a count of one. The rearrangement links TRBV7-9 to TRBJ2-7, with 9 bases fitting TRBD2. V shed 4 bases and J 4 bases; nucleotides not matched to a gene: 2. The CDR3 runs 13 residues. Germline CDR1 SEHNR, CDR2 FQNEAQ (reference sequence). CDR3 sequence (DNA): TGTGCCAGCAGCTCCGGACTAGCGTACGAGCAGTACTTC. It translates to CASSSGLAYEQYF.

J is TRBJ2-5 and V is TRBV6-1; D is unclear. V was trimmed by 3 bases and J by 2 bases, leaving 7 bases between them. Germline V gene sequence: CDR1 MNHNS, CDR2 SASEGT. This CDR3 contains 13 residues. CDR3 nucleotide sequence: TGTGCCAGCAGTGATGGAAATCAAGAGACCCAGTACTTC. Translating it yields CASSDGNQETQYF.

This clone showed up just a few times. The chain joins TRBV7-9 to TRBJ1-1; D unresolved. V was shortened by 6 bases and J by 0 bases, with 5 bases between the two germline ends. The CDR3 loop spans 12 amino acids. Germline CDR1 is SEHNR and CDR2 is FQNEAQ (reference sequence). CDR3 loop: CASSALNTEAFF. CDR3 sequence (DNA): TGTGCCAGCAGTGCTTTGAACACTGAAGCTTTCTTT.

The chain combines TRBV12-5 with TRBJ1-1; TRBD1 matches at 9 bases. The CDR3 has 18 amino acids. Trimming took 1 base from V and 4 from J; bases not matched to a gene: 13. Germline values: CDR1 LGHNT, CDR2 FRNRAP. The CDR3 bases are TGTGCTAGTGGTTTGGAAATAATGGACGGGACAGGGATCACTGAAGCTTTCTTT. As protein: CASGLEIMDGTGITEAFF. Together with reference TRBV12-5 and TRBJ1-1, the CDR3 gives the full variable domain: DARVTQTPRHKVTEMGQEVTMRCQPILGHNTVFWYRQTMMQGLELLAYFRNRAPLDDSGMPKDRFSAEMPDATLATLKIQPSEPRDSAVYFCASGLEIMDGTGITEAFFGQGTRLTVV.

This chain joins TRBV2 and TRBJ1-3; 7 nucleotides agree with TRBD1. CDR3 length: 18 residues. With V trimmed by 0 bases and J by 0 bases, 8 bases remained unmatched. Germline V gene lookup returns CDR1 SNHLY and CDR2 FYNNEI. The CDR3 loop reads CASSEAPSRGSSGNTIYF. The CDR3 DNA follows: TGTGCCAGCAGTGAAGCCCCAAGCAGGGGGAGCTCTGGAAACACCATATATTTT.

V is TRBV30 and J is TRBJ1-2; no firm D call. The length of the CDR3 is 12 residues. The V end lost 5 bases, the J end lost 7 bases, and 14 bases lay between the germline ends. CDR1 is GTSNPN and CDR2 is SVGIG in the germline V gene (reference sequence). The CDR3 DNA is TGTGCCTGGGGTAGGCCAGCTTTTGGCTACACCTTC. This translates into CAWGRPAFGYTF.

The chain carries TRBV12-5 and TRBJ2-7; weak D call: TRBD1 (6 bases). V dropped 10 bases and J dropped 3 bases, with 22 bases sitting between them. Germline V gene data show CDR1 as LGHNT and CDR2 as FRNRAP. CDR3 length: 15 residues. The CDR3 sequence is CATGQSVRGSYEQYF. In nucleotides, the CDR3 is TGTGCTACGGGACAAAGTGTTCGGGGAAGCTACGAGCAGTACTTC.